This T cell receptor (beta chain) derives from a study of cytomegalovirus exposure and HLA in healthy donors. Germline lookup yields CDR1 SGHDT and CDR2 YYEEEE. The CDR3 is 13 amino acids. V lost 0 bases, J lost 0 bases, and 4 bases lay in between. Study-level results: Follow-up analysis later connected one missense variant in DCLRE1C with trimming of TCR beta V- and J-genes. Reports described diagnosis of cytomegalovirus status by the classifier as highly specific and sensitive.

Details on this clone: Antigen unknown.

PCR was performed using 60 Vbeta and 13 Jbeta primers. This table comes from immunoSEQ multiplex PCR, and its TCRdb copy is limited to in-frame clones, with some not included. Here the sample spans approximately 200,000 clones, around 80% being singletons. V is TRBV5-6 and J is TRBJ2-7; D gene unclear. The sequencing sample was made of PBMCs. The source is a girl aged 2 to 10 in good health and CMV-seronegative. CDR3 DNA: TGTGCCAGCAGCTTGGTGGCCTCCTACGAGCAGTACTTC. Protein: CASSLVASYEQYF.